The 21 T cell receptor beta chains below come from one sample, sequenced in a study of T cell responses to AZD1222 COVID-19 vaccine. Clones were sequenced by immunoSEQ multiplex PCR, and TCRdb holds only the in-frame ones, with some missing. The sample consists of over 55,000 clones, around 80% of them appearing once. Sequences were derived from peripheral blood, sampled 28 days after the second AZD1222 dose. The receptors originated from an adult who received the AZD1222 COVID-19 vaccine.

This clone was recorded only once. In DNA form, the CDR3 reads TGTGCCAGCTCGGGACAGGGTACTGAAGCTTTCTTT. Amino acid sequence: CASSGQGTEAFF. The rearrangement uses TRBV7-3 and TRBJ1-1; TRBD1 agrees at 9 bases. The CDR3 runs 12 residues. From germline, CDR1 is SGHTA and CDR2 FQGTGA. The J segment lost 5 bases and the V segment lost 8 bases, leaving 3 bases of the junction unmatched. The full variable domain, in which reference TRBV7-3 and TRBJ1-1 provide the parts outside the CDR3, is GAGVSQTPSNKVTEKGKYVELRCDPISGHTALYWYRQSLGQGPEFLIYFQGTGAADDSGLPNDRFFAVRPEGSVSTLKIQRTERGDSAVYLCASSGQGTEAFFGQGTRLTVV.

The CDR3 spells CASSNRQGNTEAFF. CDR3 DNA sequence: TGTGCCAGCAGTAACCGACAGGGGAACACTGAAGCTTTCTTT. The chain links TRBV6-5 to TRBJ1-1, with 7 bases identical to TRBD1. The trim removed 5 bases at V and 1 base at J, leaving 4 bases unmatched. The CDR3 loop spans 14 amino acids. The germline V gene has CDR1 MNHEY and CDR2 SVGAGI.

This chain links TRBV7-3 with TRBJ2-2; 10 bases map to TRBD2. Unmatched junction bases numbered 8, after V lost 5 bases and J lost 2 bases. This CDR3 comprises 17 residues. Germline CDR1 SGHTA, CDR2 FQGTGA. CDR3 protein: CASSPRSSGGNTGELFF. The DNA for the CDR3 is TGTGCCAGCAGCCCGAGATCTAGCGGGGGAAACACCGGGGAGCTGTTTTTT.

This chain links TRBV6-6 with TRBJ2-7, with D perhaps TRBD2 (7 bases). Germline V gene data show CDR1 as MNHNY and CDR2 as SVGAGI (reference sequence). V lost 9 bases and J 3 bases, leaving 21 bases between the germline ends. This CDR3 is built from 15 residues. As DNA, the CDR3 is TGTGCCAGTGGAGGGGGGGAACGGAGCGGCTACGAGCAGTACTTC. It translates to CASGGGERSGYEQYF.

The chain joins TRBV3-1 (or the pseudogene TRBV3-2) to TRBJ2-1; D remains unclear. Trimming shortened V by 2 bases and J by 0 bases, and 14 bases separated the two germline ends. Germline-derived CDR1 and CDR2 are LGHDT and YNNKEL (reference sequence). The CDR3 runs to 17 residues. CDR3 in amino acids: CASSQNGGLNSYNEQFF. The CDR3, as DNA: TGTGCCAGCAGCCAAAACGGCGGCTTGAACTCCTACAATGAGCAGTTCTTC.

The chain employs TRBV5-8 and TRBJ2-7; no clear D gene. This CDR3 contains 12 residues. Germline CDR1 reads SGHTS; CDR2 reads YDEGEE. V lost 1 base and J lost 4, with 6 bases in between. DNA for the CDR3: TGTGCCAGCAGCTTGTTTAAGTACGAGCAGTACTTC. Translated: CASSLFKYEQYF.

V and J are TRBV6-5 and TRBJ2-7; D not resolved. Trimming stripped 1 base from V and 5 bases from J, with 9 bases between. The CDR3 covers 13 residues. Germline lookup yields CDR1 MNHEY and CDR2 SVGAGI. The chain's CDR3 is CASSYYRQDEQYF. In DNA, the CDR3 is TGTGCCAGCAGTTACTACCGACAAGACGAGCAGTACTTC.

The chain's CDR3 is CASSHLSGESTDTQYF. CDR3 bases: TGCGCCAGCAGCCATCTGAGCGGAGAGAGCACAGATACGCAGTATTTT. The chain combines TRBV4-1 with TRBJ2-3, with a possible D match to TRBD2 (5 bases). The CDR3 sequence is 16 residues long. CDR1 is MGHRA and CDR2 is YSYEKL in the germline V gene. The ends were cut back, 3 bases at V and 0 bases at J, with 13 bases in the middle.

The rearrangement uses TRBV2 and TRBJ1-5; 8 bases are a match to TRBD1. The trim removed 6 bases at V and 3 bases at J, leaving 7 bases unmatched. Germline V gene lookup returns CDR1 SNHLY and CDR2 FYNNEI. The CDR3 is made up of 15 amino acids. For the CDR3, the DNA is TGTGCCAGCAGCGTTATGGGACAGGCCAATCAGCCCCAGCATTTT. It specifies CASSVMGQANQPQHF. Looking up the rest from reference TRBV2 and TRBJ1-5 gives the full variable domain: EPEVTQTPSHQVTQMGQEVILRCVPISNHLYFYWYRQILGQKVEFLVSFYNNEISEKSEIFDDQFSVERPDGSNFTLKIRSTKLEDSAMYFCASSVMGQANQPQHFGDGTRLSIL.

The chain recombines TRBV3-1 (or the pseudogene TRBV3-2) with TRBJ1-5; perhaps TRBD1 as D (5 bases). Germline V gene sequence: CDR1 LGHDT, CDR2 YNNKEL (reference sequence). V was pared by 3 bases and J by 0 bases, with 6 bases between. This CDR3 spans 14 amino acids. In DNA, the CDR3 is TGTGCCAGCAGCCAGGGGCATAGCAATCAGCCCCAGCATTTT. It yields the protein CASSQGHSNQPQHF.

The gene calls are TRBV4-2 and TRBJ1-3; D possibly corresponds to TRBD1 (6 bases). Germline CDR1 and CDR2: LGHNA and YNFKEQ. V dropped 4 bases and J dropped 0 bases, with 13 bases sitting between them. The CDR3 spans 16 residues. The CDR3 coding sequence is TGTGCCAGCAGCCCTAGGACAGATCACTCTGGAAACACCATATATTTT. Protein: CASSPRTDHSGNTIYF.

The chain links TRBV7-2 to TRBJ2-7, with 8 nucleotides matching TRBD1. The trim removed 3 bases at V and 2 bases at J, leaving 6 bases unmatched. This CDR3 is built from 15 residues. Germline V lookup: CDR1 SGHTA, CDR2 FQGNSA. This chain's CDR3 is CASSFGTGATYEQYF. DNA of the CDR3: TGTGCCAGCAGCTTCGGGACAGGCGCCACCTACGAGCAGTACTTC. Looking up the rest from reference TRBV7-2 and TRBJ2-7 gives the full variable domain: GAGVSQSPSNKVTEKGKDVELRCDPISGHTALYWYRQSLGQGLEFLIYFQGNSAPDKSGLPSDRFSAERTGGSVSTLTIQRTQQEDSAVYLCASSFGTGATYEQYFGPGTRLTVT.

This sequence joins TRBV3-1 (or the pseudogene TRBV3-2) and TRBJ1-2; D is unresolved. This CDR3 contains 12 residues. V lost 4 bases and J lost 8, with 11 bases in between. CDR1 and CDR2 (germline): LGHDT, YNNKEL (reference sequence). The CDR3 sequence: CASSPGPVGYTF. In DNA form, the CDR3 reads TGTGCCAGCAGCCCCGGGCCAGTAGGCTACACCTTC.

The chain uses TRBV5-1 and TRBJ1-1; the match to TRBD1 covers 9 bases. The germline CDR1 and CDR2 sequences are SGHRS and YFSETQ. The CDR3 totals 13 residues. The ends lost 4 bases at V and 8 bases at J; junction bases unmatched: 6. CDR3 protein: CASSRNTGGEAFF. The CDR3 coding sequence is TGCGCCAGCAGCCGCAATACAGGGGGCGAAGCTTTCTTT.

The chain joins TRBV3-1 (or the pseudogene TRBV3-2) to TRBJ1-2; 10 nucleotides match TRBD1. The CDR3 length is 15 residues. CDR1 and CDR2 from the germline V gene are LGHDT and YNNKEL (reference sequence). The J segment lost 7 bases and the V segment lost 4 bases, leaving 9 bases of the junction unmatched. Here the CDR3 DNA reads TGTGCCAGCAGCCGCGGCGAGACAGGGGGCGGTGGCTACACCTTC. This codes for CASSRGETGGGGYTF.

This chain joins TRBV27 and TRBJ1-1; TRBD1 agrees at 7 bases. Germline values: CDR1 MNHEY, CDR2 SMNVEV (reference sequence). The J segment lost 1 base and the V segment lost 4 bases, leaving 12 bases of the junction unmatched. The CDR3 has 17 amino acids. CDR3 sequence (DNA): TGTGCCAGCAGTTCCATCAGGGGGGCGGGGCGGAACACTGAAGCTTTCTTT. This sequence encodes CASSSIRGAGRNTEAFF.

V and J are TRBV4-1 and TRBJ2-1; 7 bases agree with TRBD1. The CDR3 totals 17 residues. The V gene's germline CDR1 is MGHRA and CDR2 YSYEKL. Trimming at V came to 0 bases and at J to 2 bases, leaving 7 bases not matched to a gene. The CDR3 nucleotides are TGCGCCAGCAGCCAAGATCTGAGGGGGCCTCCCTACAATGAGCAGTTCTTC. It is translated as CASSQDLRGPPYNEQFF.

This chain joins TRBV7-9 and TRBJ1-4; D remains ambiguous. Germline V gene lookup returns CDR1 SEHNR and CDR2 FQNEAQ (reference sequence). Trimming removed 1 base at V and 7 bases at J, with 1 base between. The CDR3 spans 11 residues. CDR3 residues: CASSLVEKLFF. The CDR3 region has the DNA TGTGCCAGCAGCTTAGTTGAAAAACTGTTTTTT.

This sequence joins TRBV7-2 and TRBJ2-1; TRBD2 matches 9 bases. J was trimmed by 7 bases and V by 5 bases; bases with no gene match: 9. Germline-derived CDR1 and CDR2 are SGHTA and FQGNSA. CDR3 size: 15 residues. The CDR3 protein is CASSVVAGGLNEQFF. CDR3 sequence (DNA): TGTGCCAGCAGCGTGGTGGCGGGGGGGCTTAATGAGCAGTTCTTC.

The rearrangement links TRBV28 to TRBJ1-6, with TRBD1 as a possible D gene (6 bases). This CDR3 is 15 amino acids long. Trimming removed 4 bases from V and 8 bases from J, with 15 bases in between. The germline V gene has CDR1 MDHEN and CDR2 SYDVKM. The CDR3 reads CASSSPQGRDSPLHF. CDR3 nucleotide sequence: TGTGCCAGCAGTTCCCCCCAGGGGCGGGATTCACCCCTCCACTTT.

The rearrangement uses TRBV4-2 and TRBJ1-1, with D unclear. CDR1 is LGHNA and CDR2 is YNFKEQ in the germline V gene. The CDR3 loop spans 14 amino acids. Trimming took off 1 base at V and 4 bases at J, with 10 bases between the two ends. Written as DNA, the CDR3 is TGTGCCAGCAGCCAAGGGTCAGAAGGCACTGAAGCTTTCTTT. Amino acids: CASSQGSEGTEAFF.